These 16 T cell receptor beta chains originate from one sample sequenced in a study of blood T cell repertoires in COVID-19. Assay used: immunoSEQ multiplex PCR; TCRdb lists only in-frame clones, some missing. The sample lists 27,000 or so clones; approximately 86% were seen once. Sequencing was carried out using peripheral blood. The receptors come from a man older than 75 with active or convalescent COVID-19.

V gene TRBV7-3 combines with J gene TRBJ1-1, with a possible D match to TRBD1 (5 bases). The V gene's germline CDR1 is SGHTA and CDR2 FQGTGA. The CDR3 sequence is 18 residues long. Trimming removed 2 bases from V and 0 bases from J, with 19 bases in between. The CDR3 bases are TGTGCCAGCAGCTTAGGTGTCAGGGTACAACAGGTGAACACTGAAGCTTTCTTT. Translating gives CASSLGVRVQQVNTEAFF.

A single count supports this clone. J is TRBJ1-2 and V is TRBV4-2; 9 nucleotides align to TRBD1. J was trimmed by 4 bases and V by 0 bases; bases with no gene match: 18. There are 20 residues in the CDR3. Germline CDR1 is LGHNA and CDR2 is YNFKEQ. CDR3 sequence: CASSQDRSYSGTGRAYGYTF. In DNA, the CDR3 is TGTGCCAGCAGCCAAGACAGATCTTACTCAGGGACAGGGAGGGCCTATGGCTACACCTTC.

The chain links TRBV6-2 or TRBV6-3 to TRBJ2-2; D is ambiguous. With 2 bases removed from V and 0 bases from J, the gap between germline ends came to 7 bases. Per germline, CDR1 MNHEY and CDR2 SVGEGT. This CDR3 is built from 15 residues. CDR3 nucleotide sequence: TGTGCCAGCAGTTACGTGCTAACGAACACCGGGGAGCTGTTTTTT. Protein product: CASSYVLTNTGELFF.

This chain links TRBV14 with TRBJ2-5; TRBD2 matches at 10 bases. The CDR3 length is 19 residues. V trimming: 0 bases; J trimming: 0 bases; junction bases outside the gene matches: 10. Looked up from germline, CDR1 is SGHDN and CDR2 is FVKESK. The CDR3 DNA is TGTGCCAGCAGCCAAGATCGGGTAGCGGGGGGTTCGTACCAAGAGACCCAGTACTTC. Translating it yields CASSQDRVAGGSYQETQYF.

The rearrangement joins TRBV19 to TRBJ2-4; D remains unclear. Trimming took 5 bases from V and 0 from J, leaving 11 bases between them. The CDR3 runs 15 residues. CDR1 is LNHDA and CDR2 is SQIVND in the germline V gene (reference sequence). In nucleotides, the CDR3 is TGTGCCAGTAGTGATACGAGTCTAGCCAAAAACATTCAGTACTTC. Its protein product is CASSDTSLAKNIQYF.

This chain links TRBV6-1 with TRBJ1-2; 7 bases map to TRBD1. CDR3 length: 14 amino acids. Trimming at V came to 6 bases and at J to 6 bases, leaving 10 bases not matched to a gene. CDR1 and CDR2 (germline): MNHNS, SASEGT. The CDR3, as DNA: TGTGCCAGCAGCCCACTAGACAGGGCCGATGGCTACACCTTC. Protein product: CASSPLDRADGYTF.

A few counts support this clone. This chain uses TRBV29-1 with TRBJ2-3; D perhaps matches TRBD2 (5 bases). Trimming removed 7 bases from V and 2 bases from J, with 10 bases in between. Germline V gives CDR1 SQVTM, CDR2 ANQGSEA. The CDR3 is made up of 12 amino acids. In DNA, the CDR3 is TGCAGCGAAAGCCGGGACACAGATACGCAGTATTTT. It is translated as CSESRDTDTQYF.

The count of this clone is one. This chain joins TRBV11-3 and TRBJ2-7; TRBD1 matches at 9 bases. Germline V CDR1 and CDR2: SGHNT, YENEEA. The junction had 3 bases not matched to a gene; V was cut back by 4 bases and J by 5 bases. The CDR3 runs 13 residues. The CDR3 region is CASSYGQGNEQYF. The CDR3 nucleotides are TGTGCCAGCAGCTACGGACAGGGGAACGAGCAGTACTTC.

This chain uses TRBV6-5 with TRBJ2-2, with D perhaps TRBD2 (5 bases). Trimming cost V 6 bases and J 2 bases, with 7 bases left between them. In germline, CDR1 is MNHEY, CDR2 SVGAGI. CDR3 length: 13 residues. CDR3 DNA sequence: TGTGCCAGCAGGGGGAGAAACACCGGGGAGCTGTTTTTT. Translated, it gives CASRGRNTGELFF.

Concerning this clone: An end of the junction differs from the germline gene, which may be a read error. The V and J genes are TRBV29-1 and TRBJ1-2, with D tentatively TRBD1 (6 bases). The V gene's germline CDR1 is SQVTM and CDR2 ANQGSEA. CDR3 size: 8 residues. The DNA of the CDR3 is TGCAGCGTTGAGCGGACAGCCTTC. Translating it yields CSVERTAF.

This sequence joins TRBV7-2 and TRBJ2-7; D remains ambiguous. This CDR3 spans 15 amino acids. Deletions cut 6 bases from V and 2 bases from J, with 17 bases between. Germline V CDR1 and CDR2: SGHTA, FQGNSA. The CDR3 here is CASRPTSAVPYEQYF. The CDR3 DNA follows: TGTGCCAGCAGGCCAACTTCTGCGGTCCCCTACGAGCAGTACTTC.

This clone was seen more than once but under ten times. The chain combines TRBV27 with TRBJ1-1; possibly TRBD1 for D (6 bases). Germline V gene lookup returns CDR1 MNHEY and CDR2 SMNVEV (reference sequence). The CDR3 has 15 amino acids. V was cut by 1 base and J by 4 bases, with 13 bases left in between. The CDR3 DNA reads as TGTGCCAGCAGTTTATTTGGGCGGGGGCTCACTGAAGCTTTCTTT. Translating gives CASSLFGRGLTEAFF.

In nucleotides, the CDR3 is TGCGCCAGCAGCCTGGACACCCAAGAGACCCAGTACTTC. Its protein product is CASSLDTQETQYF. The chain has TRBV5-1 and TRBJ2-5; possibly TRBD1 for D (5 bases). This CDR3 has 13 amino acids. Trimming pared 4 bases from V and 1 base from J, leaving 8 bases between. Looked up from germline, CDR1 is SGHRS and CDR2 is YFSETQ.

This clone showed up just a few times. J is TRBJ2-1 and V is TRBV29-1, with TRBD1 identical over 8 bases. Trimming removed 4 bases from V and 5 bases from J; junction bases left unmatched: 4. The CDR3 totals 13 residues. Germline V gene data show CDR1 as SQVTM and CDR2 as ANQGSEA. The CDR3 loop reads CSVADRGHNEQFF. The CDR3 DNA reads TGCAGCGTTGCCGACAGGGGCCACAATGAGCAGTTCTTC.

The chain links TRBV5-4 to TRBJ2-3; D may be TRBD2 (6 bases). CDR3 length: 13 residues. Trimming removed 3 bases from V and 4 bases from J, with 9 bases in between. Germline loops: CDR1 SGHNT, CDR2 YYREEE (reference sequence). In nucleotides, the CDR3 is TGTGCCAGCAGCTCCACGGGGGCAGATACGCAGTATTTT. It is translated as CASSSTGADTQYF. Together with reference TRBV5-4 and TRBJ2-3, the CDR3 gives the full variable domain: ETGVTQSPTHLIKTRGQQVTLRCSSQSGHNTVSWYQQALGQGPQFIFQYYREEENGRGNFPPRFSGLQFPNYSSELNVNALELDDSALYLCASSSTGADTQYFGPGTRLTVL.

The chain recombines TRBV6-6 with TRBJ2-7; 14 bases agree with TRBD2. Looked up from germline, CDR1 is MNHNY and CDR2 is SVGAGI (reference sequence). This CDR3 is built from 17 residues. V shed 5 bases, J shed 3 bases, and the junction held 9 bases outside the gene matches. CDR3 in amino acids: CASSRGLAGVGGYEQYF. Here the CDR3 DNA reads TGTGCCAGCAGTCGGGGACTAGCGGGAGTAGGGGGCTACGAGCAGTACTTC.